These T cell receptor gamma chains were read from a single sample in a study of Vδ1+ human thymocytes. TCRdb applied CATT to the multiplex PCR reads for clone calling. In the table there are tens of thousands of gamma-chain clones, about 13% of which are singletons. Sequences were obtained from Vdelta1+ gamma-delta thymocytes from the thymus. The receptors derive from a child in the first two years of life who had congenital heart surgery. CDR3s include the opening cysteine and the closing phenylalanine or tryptophan.

V gene	J gene	CDR3 length	CDR3 protein
TRGV9	TRGJ1/TRGJ2	15	CALWEVKNLGYKKLF
TRGV9	TRGJ1/TRGJ2	10	CALWEVGKLF
TRGV9	TRGJP	16	CALWEVWELGKKIKVF
TRGV8	TRGJ1/TRGJ2	11	CATWGFMGKLF
TRGV5	TRGJ1/TRGJ2	13	CATWDSSLYKKLF
TRGV2	TRGJ1/TRGJ2	12	CATWGRYYKKLF
TRGV4	TRGJ1/TRGJ2	11	CATWDGEKKLF
TRGV2	TRGJ1/TRGJ2	13	CATWDGLGYKKLF
TRGV9	TRGJ1/TRGJ2	14	CALWEVRGDYKKLF
TRGV8	TRGJ1/TRGJ2	14	CATWDKGGVSKKLF
TRGV8	TRGJP2	15	CATWDLISSDWIKTF
TRGV4	TRGJ1/TRGJ2	13	CATSNKGHYKKLF
TRGV4	TRGJP1	13	CATWDGPGWFKIF
TRGV2	TRGJP1	16	CAAWDRDYTTGWFKIF
TRGV9	TRGJ1/TRGJ2	12	CALWADYYKKLF
TRGV4	TRGJ1/TRGJ2	13	CATWNGYYYKKLF
TRGV4	TRGJ1/TRGJ2	14	CATWNGPDYYKKLF
TRGV4	TRGJ1/TRGJ2	14	CATWDGPNYYKKLF
TRGV9	TRGJ1/TRGJ2	15	CALWAESEHYYKKLF
TRGV9	TRGJP1	15	CALWEVRTTGWFKIF
TRGV8	TRGJP2	17	CATWDRFAGCSDWIKTF
TRGV3	TRGJP2	15	CATWDSYPSDWIKTF
TRGV5	TRGJ1/TRGJ2	11	CATWDRPGKLF
TRGV3	TRGJ1/TRGJ2	14	CATWDRPEDYKKLF
TRGV5	TRGJ1/TRGJ2	15	CATWDRPSNYYKKLF
TRGV8	TRGJ1/TRGJ2	14	CATWDTVSIYKKLF
TRGV4	TRGJ1/TRGJ2	13	CATWKSGYYKKLF
TRGV4	TRGJ1/TRGJ2	10	CATSVHKKLF
TRGV8	TRGJP1	13	CATWGATGWFKIF
TRGV4	TRGJ1/TRGJ2	15	CATWAFNSNYYKKLF
TRGV4	TRGJ1/TRGJ2	11	CATWGRYKKLF
TRGV9	TRGJ1/TRGJ2	13	CALWGPNYYKKLF
TRGV2	TRGJ1/TRGJ2	14	CATWDGREYYKKLF
TRGV3	TRGJ1/TRGJ2	11	CATWSPLKKLF
TRGV4	TRGJ1/TRGJ2	12	CATWLYYYKKLF
TRGV5	TRGJ1/TRGJ2	15	CATWDRQSNYYKKLF
TRGV4	TRGJ1/TRGJ2	12	CATWNGTYKKLF